The T cell receptor (beta chain) described here comes from a study of control samples from healthy donors and cancer patients. CDR3 length: 18 amino acids. V lost 3 bases to trimming and J lost 3 bases; unmatched junction nucleotides: 14. Germline CDR1 reads SGHAT; CDR2 reads FQNNGV. Sequenced by immunoSEQ multiplex PCR; TCRdb stores in-frame clones only, minus some. The sample lists about 94,000 clones, 90% occurring once. What was sequenced was blood. J is TRBJ2-3 and V is TRBV11-2; 8 nucleotides line up with TRBD2. The receptor was isolated from a woman in her late teens or twenties in good health. The CDR3 DNA sequence: TGTGCCAGCAGCTTCATCGGGGGGGGCCGTGTCGGGACAGATACGCAGTATTTT. Translation gives CASSFIGGGRVGTDTQYF.